This T cell receptor beta chain was found in a study of control samples from healthy donors and cancer patients. The CDR3 extends over 14 amino acids. V lost 5 bases and J 4 bases, leaving 11 bases between the germline ends. Germline CDR1 and CDR2: MDHEN and SYDVKM. Data came from immunoSEQ multiplex PCR; TCRdb stores just in-frame clones and leaves some out. The sample has about 410,000 clones, around nine tenths seen once. The chain couples TRBV28 to TRBJ2-2; D may be TRBD1 (7 bases). The receptor was isolated from a man aged 35-49 years with head and neck cancer. Sample: PBMCs. The CDR3, as DNA: TGTGCCAGCAGTCGGAGGGACAGCACCGGGGAGCTGTTTTTT. Translation gives CASSRRDSTGELFF.